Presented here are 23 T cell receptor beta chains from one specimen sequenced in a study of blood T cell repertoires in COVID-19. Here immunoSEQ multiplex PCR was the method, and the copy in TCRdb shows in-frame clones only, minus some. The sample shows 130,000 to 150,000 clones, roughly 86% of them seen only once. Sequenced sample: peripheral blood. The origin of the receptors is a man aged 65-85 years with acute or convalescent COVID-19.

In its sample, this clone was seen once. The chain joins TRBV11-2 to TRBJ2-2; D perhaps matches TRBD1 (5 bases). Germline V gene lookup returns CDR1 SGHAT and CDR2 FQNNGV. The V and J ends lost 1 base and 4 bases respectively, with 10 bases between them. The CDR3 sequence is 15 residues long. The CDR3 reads CASSLVGHRTGELFF. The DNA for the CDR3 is TGTGCCAGCAGCTTAGTGGGGCATCGCACCGGGGAGCTGTTTTTT.

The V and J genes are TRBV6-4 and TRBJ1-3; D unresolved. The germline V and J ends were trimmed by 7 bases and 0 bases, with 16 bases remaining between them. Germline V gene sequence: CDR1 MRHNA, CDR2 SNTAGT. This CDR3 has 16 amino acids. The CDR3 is CASTNLGRPSGNTIYF. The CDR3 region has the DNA TGTGCCAGCACCAACCTTGGCAGGCCCTCTGGAAACACCATATATTTT.

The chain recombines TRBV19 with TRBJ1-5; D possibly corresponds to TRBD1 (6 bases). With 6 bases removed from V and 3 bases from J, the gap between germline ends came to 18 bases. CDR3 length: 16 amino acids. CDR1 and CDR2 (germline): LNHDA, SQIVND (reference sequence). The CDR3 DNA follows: TGTGCCAGTAGCAGCCCCAGCAGGGGCCACAATCAGCCCCAGCATTTT. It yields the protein CASSSPSRGHNQPQHF. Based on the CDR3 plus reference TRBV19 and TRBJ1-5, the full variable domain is DGGITQSPKYLFRKEGQNVTLSCEQNLNHDAMYWYRQDPGQGLRLIYYSQIVNDFQKGDIAEGYSVSREKKESFPLTVTSAQKNPTAFYLCASSSPSRGHNQPQHFGDGTRLSIL.

Written as DNA, the CDR3 is TGTGCCAGCAGCAGCGGATGGACTAGCGGGAGGATAGATACGCAGTATTTT. Its translation is CASSSGWTSGRIDTQYF. This chain uses TRBV5-6 with TRBJ2-3, with 14 bases aligning to TRBD2. V gave up 4 bases and J gave up 5 bases; unmatched junction bases: 9. Germline CDR1 SGHDT, CDR2 YYEEEE. This CDR3 has 17 residues. The full variable domain, completed using reference TRBV5-6 and TRBJ2-3, is DAGVTQSPTHLIKTRGQQVTLRCSPKSGHDTVSWYQQALGQGPQFIFQYYEEEERQRGNFPDRFSGHQFPNYSSELNVNALLLGDSALYLCASSSGWTSGRIDTQYFGPGTRLTVL.

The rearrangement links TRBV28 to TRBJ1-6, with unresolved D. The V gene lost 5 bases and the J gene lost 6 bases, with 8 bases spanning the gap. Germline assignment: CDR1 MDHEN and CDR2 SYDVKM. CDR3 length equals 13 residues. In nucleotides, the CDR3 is TGTGCCAGCAGTAGGGAGATTAATTCACCCCTCCACTTT. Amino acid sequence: CASSREINSPLHF.

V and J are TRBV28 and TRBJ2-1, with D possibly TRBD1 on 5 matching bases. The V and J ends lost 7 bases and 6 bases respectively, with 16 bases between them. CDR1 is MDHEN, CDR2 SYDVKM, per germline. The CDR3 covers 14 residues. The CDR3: CASTEDRQLNEQFF. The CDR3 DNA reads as TGTGCCAGCACCGAGGACCGACAGCTCAATGAGCAGTTCTTC.

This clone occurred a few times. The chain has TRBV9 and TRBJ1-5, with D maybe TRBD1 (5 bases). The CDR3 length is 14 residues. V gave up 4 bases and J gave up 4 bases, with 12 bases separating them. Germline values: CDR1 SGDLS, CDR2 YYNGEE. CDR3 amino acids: CASSPGHDNQPQHF. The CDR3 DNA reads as TGTGCCAGCAGCCCCGGACATGATAATCAGCCCCAGCATTTT.

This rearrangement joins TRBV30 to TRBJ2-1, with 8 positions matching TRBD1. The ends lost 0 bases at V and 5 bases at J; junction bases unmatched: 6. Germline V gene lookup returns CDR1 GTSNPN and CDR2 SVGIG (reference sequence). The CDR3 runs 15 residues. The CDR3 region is CAWSVKTGANNEQFF. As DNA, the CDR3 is TGTGCCTGGAGTGTAAAGACAGGGGCGAACAATGAGCAGTTCTTC.

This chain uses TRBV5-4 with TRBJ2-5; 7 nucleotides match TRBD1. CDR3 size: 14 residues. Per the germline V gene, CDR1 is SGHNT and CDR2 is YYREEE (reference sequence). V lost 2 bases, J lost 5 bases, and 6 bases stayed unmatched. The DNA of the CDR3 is TGTGCCAGCAGCTTCGACAGGGCGAGGGAGACCCAGTACTTC. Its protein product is CASSFDRARETQYF. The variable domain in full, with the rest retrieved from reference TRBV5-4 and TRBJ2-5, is ETGVTQSPTHLIKTRGQQVTLRCSSQSGHNTVSWYQQALGQGPQFIFQYYREEENGRGNFPPRFSGLQFPNYSSELNVNALELDDSALYLCASSFDRARETQYFGPGTRLLVL.

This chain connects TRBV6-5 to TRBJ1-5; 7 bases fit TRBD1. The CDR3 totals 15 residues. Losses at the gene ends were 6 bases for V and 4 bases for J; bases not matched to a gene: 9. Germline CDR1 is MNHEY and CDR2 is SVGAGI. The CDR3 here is CASSWDSLGNQPQHF. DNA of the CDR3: TGTGCCAGCAGCTGGGACAGCTTGGGTAATCAGCCCCAGCATTTT.

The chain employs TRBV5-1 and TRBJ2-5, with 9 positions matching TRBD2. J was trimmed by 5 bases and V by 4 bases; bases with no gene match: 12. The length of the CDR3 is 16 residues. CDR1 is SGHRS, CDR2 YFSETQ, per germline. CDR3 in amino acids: CASSTIAGGPGETQYF. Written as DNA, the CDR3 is TGCGCCAGCAGCACGATTGCGGGGGGGCCGGGGGAGACCCAGTACTTC.

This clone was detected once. CDR3 in DNA: TGCGCCAGCGGGACAGGGAACACCGGGGAGCTGTTTTTT. It is translated as CASGTGNTGELFF. This sequence joins TRBV10-2 and TRBJ2-2, with 8 bases matching TRBD1. CDR1 WSHSY and CDR2 SAAADI come from the germline V gene. V gave up 8 bases and J gave up 1 base; unmatched junction bases: 0. CDR3 length: 13 residues.

The CDR3 region is CASSRTGRETQYF. CDR3 bases: TGTGCCAGCAGCCGGACAGGGAGAGAGACCCAGTACTTC. The V gene is TRBV5-6, the J gene TRBJ2-5, with 8 bases lining up with TRBD1. With 4 bases clipped from V and 4 bases from J, the junction kept 3 bases outside the gene matches. This CDR3 has 13 amino acids. Germline loops: CDR1 SGHDT, CDR2 YYEEEE.

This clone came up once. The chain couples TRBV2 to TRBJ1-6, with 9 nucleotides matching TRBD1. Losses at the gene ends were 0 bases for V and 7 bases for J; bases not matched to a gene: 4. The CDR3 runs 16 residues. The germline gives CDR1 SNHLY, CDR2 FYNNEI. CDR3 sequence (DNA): TGTGCCAGCAGTGAAGCGGATGGGACAGGGAATTCACCCCTCCACTTT. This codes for CASSEADGTGNSPLHF. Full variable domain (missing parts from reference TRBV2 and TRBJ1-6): EPEVTQTPSHQVTQMGQEVILRCVPISNHLYFYWYRQILGQKVEFLVSFYNNEISEKSEIFDDQFSVERPDGSNFTLKIRSTKLEDSAMYFCASSEADGTGNSPLHFGNGTRLTVT.

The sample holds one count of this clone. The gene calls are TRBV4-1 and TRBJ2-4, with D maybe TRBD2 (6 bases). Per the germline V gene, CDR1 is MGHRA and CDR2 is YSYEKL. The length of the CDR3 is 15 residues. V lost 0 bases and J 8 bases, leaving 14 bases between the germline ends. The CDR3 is CASSQDTSILDIQYF. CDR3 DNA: TGCGCCAGCAGCCAAGACACTAGCATATTAGACATTCAGTACTTC.

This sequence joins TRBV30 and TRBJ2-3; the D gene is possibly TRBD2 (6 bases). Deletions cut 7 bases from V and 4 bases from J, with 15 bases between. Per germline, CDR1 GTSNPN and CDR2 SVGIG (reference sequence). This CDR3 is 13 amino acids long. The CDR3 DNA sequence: TGTGCCTCAGAGCGGGCTGGCGCAGATACGCAGTATTTT. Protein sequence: CASERAGADTQYF.

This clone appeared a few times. The CDR3 protein is CASSPIRTGPNTGELFF. Here the CDR3 DNA reads TGTGCCAGTAGTCCGATACGGACAGGCCCAAACACCGGGGAGCTGTTTTTT. This rearrangement joins TRBV19 to TRBJ2-2; 7 nucleotides match TRBD1. The CDR3 runs 17 residues. The V and J ends lost 5 bases and 2 bases, in that order; junction bases with no gene match: 11. Germline V gene lookup returns CDR1 LNHDA and CDR2 SQIVND (reference sequence).

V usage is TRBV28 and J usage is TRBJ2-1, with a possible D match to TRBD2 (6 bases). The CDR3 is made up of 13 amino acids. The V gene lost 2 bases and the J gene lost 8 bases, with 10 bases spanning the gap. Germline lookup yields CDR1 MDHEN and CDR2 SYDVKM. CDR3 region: CASSLGREYEQFF. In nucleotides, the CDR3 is TGTGCCAGCAGTTTAGGCCGGGAGTATGAGCAGTTCTTC.

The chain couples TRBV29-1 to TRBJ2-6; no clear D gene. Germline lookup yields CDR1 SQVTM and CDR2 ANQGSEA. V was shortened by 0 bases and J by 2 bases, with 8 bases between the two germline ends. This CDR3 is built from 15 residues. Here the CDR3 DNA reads TGCAGCGTTGAAGATCGGCAGGCTGGGGCCAACGTCCTGACTTTC. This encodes CSVEDRQAGANVLTF.

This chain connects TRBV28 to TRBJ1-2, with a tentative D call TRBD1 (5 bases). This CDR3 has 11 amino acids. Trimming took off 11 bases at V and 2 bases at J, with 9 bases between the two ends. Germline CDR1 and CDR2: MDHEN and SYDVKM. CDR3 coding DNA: TGTGCCGCCTCAGGGAACTATGGCTACACCTTC. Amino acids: CAASGNYGYTF.

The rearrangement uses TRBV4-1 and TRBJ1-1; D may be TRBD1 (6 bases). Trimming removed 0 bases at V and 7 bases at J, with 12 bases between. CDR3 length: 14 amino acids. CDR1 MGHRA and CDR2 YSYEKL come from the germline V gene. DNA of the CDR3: TGCGCCAGCAGCCAAGAACAGGGCTTACGTGAAGCTTTCTTT. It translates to CASSQEQGLREAFF.

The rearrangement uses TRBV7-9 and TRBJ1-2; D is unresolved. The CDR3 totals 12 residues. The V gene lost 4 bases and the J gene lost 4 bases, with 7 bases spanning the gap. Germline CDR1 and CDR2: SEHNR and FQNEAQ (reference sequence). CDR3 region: CASSSESYGYTF. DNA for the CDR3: TGTGCCAGCAGCTCTGAGTCCTATGGCTACACCTTC.

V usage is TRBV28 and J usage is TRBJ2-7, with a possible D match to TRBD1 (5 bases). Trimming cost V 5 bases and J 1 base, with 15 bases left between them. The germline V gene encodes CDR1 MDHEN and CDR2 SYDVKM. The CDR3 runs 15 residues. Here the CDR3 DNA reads TGTGCCAGCAGTATCGACAGTACCGTTTCCTACGAGCAGTACTTC. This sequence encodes CASSIDSTVSYEQYF.